This T cell receptor beta chain was observed in a study of cytomegalovirus exposure and HLA in healthy donors. Points from the study as a whole: Earlier analysis found most TCR beta V segments productive about 90% or about 30% of the time.

Both 60 Vbeta primers and 13 Jbeta primers went into the PCR. Repertoires were generated with immunoSEQ multiplex PCR, while TCRdb's copy carries only in-frame clones and drops some. The table lists tens of thousands of clones, around 77% of them singletons. In the case of this clone: No antigen is known for it.

The specimen was PBMCs. This clonotype was obtained from a woman aged 25 to 45 in good health and CMV-seropositive.

CDR3 nucleotides: TGTGCCAGCAGTTATGGACTCCCGGCCACTGAAGCTTTCTTT. It yields the protein CASSYGLPATEAFF. The chain employs TRBV6-5 and TRBJ1-1; D ambiguous. Germline V gene lookup returns CDR1 MNHEY and CDR2 SVGAGI. The CDR3 is 14 residues long. V was clipped by 3 bases and J by 4 bases, with 12 bases between them.